The 7 T cell receptor beta chains listed next were all sequenced from one sample in a study of blood T cell repertoires in COVID-19. TCRdb keeps only in-frame clones here, not all; method: immunoSEQ multiplex PCR. The table lists 240,000 or so clones, more than 75% of them singletons. Input material: peripheral blood. All receptors derive from a woman aged 25 to 45 who had recovered from COVID-19.

The genes are TRBV5-4 and TRBJ1-2; the D gene is possibly TRBD1 (6 bases). CDR3 length: 14 amino acids. CDR1 is SGHNT and CDR2 is YYREEE in the germline V gene (reference sequence). V lost 2 bases, J lost 2 bases, and 10 bases lay in between. CDR3 nucleotide sequence: TGTGCCAGCAGCTTAAGAGACAGGAACTATGGCTACACCTTC. It yields the protein CASSLRDRNYGYTF.

The sample holds one count of this clone. V usage is TRBV6-5 and J usage is TRBJ1-5; no clear D gene. The ends were cut back, 11 bases at V and 4 bases at J, with 18 bases in the middle. Per germline, CDR1 MNHEY and CDR2 SVGAGI. The CDR3 contains 14 residues. The DNA for the CDR3 is TGTGCCGCTCAAGAACCTCCTAATAATCAGCCCCAGCATTTT. It yields the protein CAAQEPPNNQPQHF.

The gene calls are TRBV6-6 and TRBJ1-5, with 9 bases identical to TRBD1. After removal of 3 bases from V and 2 bases from J, the junction contained 5 bases not matched to a gene. Germline CDR1 is MNHNY and CDR2 is SVGAGI (reference sequence). The CDR3 is 16 amino acids. For the CDR3, the DNA is TGTGCCAGCAGTTATTTGACAGGGGGAGGCAATCAGCCCCAGCATTTT. The encoded protein is CASSYLTGGGNQPQHF.

V is TRBV9 and J is TRBJ2-3, with 7 bases identical to TRBD1. CDR1 and CDR2 from the germline V gene are SGDLS and YYNGEE. V trimming: 0 bases; J trimming: 3 bases; junction bases outside the gene matches: 4. The CDR3 length is 15 residues. The CDR3 DNA reads as TGTGCCAGCAGCGTAGCTAGGGGGCAGACAGATACGCAGTATTTT. As protein: CASSVARGQTDTQYF. Drawing the rest from reference TRBV9 and TRBJ2-3, the complete variable domain is DSGVTQTPKHLITATGQRVTLRCSPRSGDLSVYWYQQSLDQGLQFLIQYYNGEERAKGNILERFSAQQFPDLHSELNLSSLELGDSALYFCASSVARGQTDTQYFGPGTRLTVL.

The CDR3 bases are TGTGCCAGCAGCGTTAGCTACGGGGGCAGGGGGCTCACTGAAGCTTTCTTT. It is translated as CASSVSYGGRGLTEAFF. The chain combines TRBV9 with TRBJ1-1; TRBD1 matches at 8 bases. This CDR3 has 17 amino acids. V was pared by 2 bases and J by 4 bases, with 13 bases of the junction left unmatched. Germline assignment: CDR1 SGDLS and CDR2 YYNGEE.

This chain connects TRBV21-1 to TRBJ2-1; the table's TRBD1 call for D was not verified on the DNA. TRBV21-1 represents a pseudogene. This CDR3 contains 22 residues. CDR3 sequence (DNA): TGTGCCAGCAGCAACCCGAAATCCCCCGGGACAGGGTTACTTGAGGCCTACAATGAGCAGTTCTTC. This translates into CASSNPKSPGTGLLEAYNEQFF.

V is TRBV30 and J is TRBJ2-7; 10 nucleotides agree with TRBD2. With V trimmed by 0 bases and J by 2 bases, 4 bases remained unmatched. The CDR3 length is 15 residues. Germline values: CDR1 GTSNPN, CDR2 SVGIG (reference sequence). Here the CDR3 reads CAWSVGLAGAYEQYF. The CDR3 DNA sequence: TGTGCCTGGAGTGTAGGGCTAGCGGGAGCCTACGAGCAGTACTTC. Complete variable domain (other parts from reference TRBV30 and TRBJ2-7): SQTIHQWPATLVQPVGSPLSLECTVEGTSNPNLYWYRQAAGRGLQLLFYSVGIGQISSEVPQNLSASRPQDRQFILSSKKLLLSDSGFYLCAWSVGLAGAYEQYFGPGTRLTVT.